The rows below give T cell receptor beta chains drawn from one sample of a study of regulatory T cells in long-lasting Graves disease. TCRdb re-analysed the multiplex PCR reads in MiXCR, keeping a single row per CDR3 protein. This table holds about 610,000 distinct CDR3 sequences, more than 15% found once. These sequences were also reported in another study, on T cells in Graves' hyperthyroidism and ophthalmopathy.

The sequencing here drew on peripheral blood mononuclear cells (PBMCs), taken at new diagnosis, from a patient treated with antithyroid drugs. The receptors stem from a man aged 18 to 30 with Graves disease. CDR3s include the opening cysteine and the closing phenylalanine or tryptophan. A D gene is named only where the DNA matches it firmly. Clone size is not always given. Where it is, it says once, few, many or a class for expanded clones.

v_call	cdr3_length	j_call	clone_size	d_call	cdr3_nt	cdr3_aa
TRBV11-1	14	TRBJ1-4	many	TRBD1	TGTGCCAGCAGCCAACAGGGGGAGAATGAAAAACTGTTTTTT	CASSQQGENEKLFF
TRBV28	15	TRBJ1-2	few	NA	TGTGCCAGCAGTTCGCCCGTTACTTATAACTATGGCTACACCTTC	CASSSPVTYNYGYTF
TRBV2	17	TRBJ2-4	many	NA	TGTGCCAGCAGTGAAGGGGCCGCGGAAGGGGCCAAAAACATTCAGTACTTC	CASSEGAAEGAKNIQYF
TRBV6-1	12	TRBJ1-4	few	NA	TGTGCCAGCAGCCCCGGGGTCGAAAAACTGTTTTTT	CASSPGVEKLFF
TRBV14	17	TRBJ2-7	NA	TRBD1	TGTGCCAGCAGCCAAGGGTTGTTGGGACAGGGGACCTACGAGCAGTACTTC	CASSQGLLGQGTYEQYF
TRBV20-1	13	TRBJ2-3	NA	NA	TGCAGTGCTAACCCTGGAAACACAGATACGCAGTATTTT	CSANPGNTDTQYF
TRBV20-1	14	TRBJ2-5	many	TRBD2	TGCAGTGCTAGAGATCGATGGGGGGGAGAGACCCAGTACTTC	CSARDRWGGETQYF
TRBV20-1	15	TRBJ1-5	many	NA	TGCAGTGCTAGAGATAGGAACAGGGTTCTGCAGCCCCAGCATTTT	CSARDRNRVLQPQHF
TRBV5-5	19	TRBJ2-7	NA	NA	TGTGCCAGCAGCTTAGGGGCCCAGGGGAAGCCCGGGCCCGGCTACGAGCAGTACTTC	CASSLGAQGKPGPGYEQYF
TRBV7-2	16	TRBJ2-7	few	TRBD2	TGTGCCAGCAGCTTAGAAGGGACTAGCGGGGCCTACGAGCAGTACTTC	CASSLEGTSGAYEQYF
TRBV7-6	16	TRBJ2-7	many	TRBD1	TGTGCCAGCAGCCCCCCCAGGACAGGGGGCCCTGCGGAGCAGTACTTC	CASSPPRTGGPAEQYF
TRBV7-3	15	TRBJ2-1	NA	NA	TGTGCCAGCAGCTTGGGAGTTTCCCCCTACAATGAGCAGTTCTTC	CASSLGVSPYNEQFF
TRBV6-2/TRBV6-3	13	TRBJ1-2	many	NA	TGTGCCAGCAGTACCCGACTCCTCAGAGGCTACACCTTC	CASSTRLLRGYTF
TRBV30	12	TRBJ2-7	NA	NA	TGTGCCTGGAGTGTTGGACAGTACGAGCAGTACTTC	CAWSVGQYEQYF
TRBV4-1	18	TRBJ2-4	NA	NA	TGCGCCAGCAGCCAAGATTTCGCGGGGACGAAAGCCAAAAACATTCAGTACTTC	CASSQDFAGTKAKNIQYF
TRBV6-1	15	TRBJ1-5	many	TRBD1	TGCGCCAGCAGCCCTGGGACAGGGGTTAATCAGCCCCAGCATTTT	CASSPGTGVNQPQHF
TRBV3-1	13	TRBJ1-4	many	NA	TGTGCCAGCAGCCCTGGTATTAATGAAAAACTGTTTTTT	CASSPGINEKLFF
TRBV6-1	15	TRBJ2-1	few	TRBD1	TGTGCCAGCAGACTCGACAGGGGTGCCTACAATGAGCAGTTCTTC	CASRLDRGAYNEQFF
TRBV19	13	TRBJ2-2	few	NA	TGTGCCAGTAGTAGGGACTACACCGGGGAGCTGTTTTTT	CASSRDYTGELFF
TRBV28	15	TRBJ1-4	NA	TRBD1	TGTGCCAGCAGTTTATGGGCAGGGGGAAATGAAAAACTGTTTTTT	CASSLWAGGNEKLFF
TRBV5-1	14	TRBJ1-5	NA	TRBD1	TGCGCCAGTGCTACAGGGGACGGCAATCAGCCCCAGCATTTT	CASATGDGNQPQHF
TRBV7-8	19	TRBJ1-5	many	TRBD1	TGTGCCAGCAGCTTAGCCCCGGGACAGGCTCCCCTATGGGATCAGCCCCAGCATTTT	CASSLAPGQAPLWDQPQHF
TRBV6-1	14	TRBJ1-5	few	NA	TGTGCCAGCAAAAAAGGGGTAAGCAATCAGCCCCAGCATTTT	CASKKGVSNQPQHF
TRBV7-8	13	TRBJ2-1	many	NA	TGTGCCAGCAGCTTTGGACCAGACAATGAGCAGTTCTTC	CASSFGPDNEQFF
TRBV6-1	15	TRBJ2-3	NA	NA	TGTGCCAGCGAGAGTAGACTAGGGAGCACAGATACGCAGTATTTT	CASESRLGSTDTQYF